This T cell receptor beta chain was retrieved from a study of control samples from healthy donors and cancer patients. Some clones are missing from TCRdb's copy, which holds only in-frame ones; the method was immunoSEQ multiplex PCR. The data show approximately 170,000 clones, with more than 85% seen just once and 0.68% held by the top ten. The CDR3 extends over 15 amino acids. Germline CDR1 reads SGHRS; CDR2 reads YFSETQ. V dropped 4 bases and J dropped 2 bases, with 16 bases sitting between them. The material sequenced was blood. The V call is TRBV5-1, the J call TRBJ2-7; D may be TRBD1 or TRBD2 (5 bases each). The sequence was collected from a young woman in good health. The CDR3 bases are TGCGCCAGCAGCGGCACCGGGACGGTGACCTACGAGCAGTACTTC. It yields the protein CASSGTGTVTYEQYF.